One and the same sample provided the 4 T cell receptor beta chains below, sequenced in a study of cytomegalovirus exposure and HLA in healthy donors. Both 60 Vbeta primers and 13 Jbeta primers went into the PCR. Method: immunoSEQ multiplex PCR; TCRdb's copy keeps in-frame clones and lacks some. The sample records 90,000 to 110,000 clones, 73% being singletons. Sequences were obtained from PBMCs. The origin of the receptors is a man aged 35 to 55 in good health and CMV-seronegative.

Worth noting for this clone: One end of the junction varies from germline; a read error may be responsible. The chain couples TRBV7-9 to TRBJ2-1; 9 bases fit TRBD2. CDR1 and CDR2 from the germline V gene are SEHNR and FQNEAQ (reference sequence). This CDR3 is built from 16 residues. CDR3 coding DNA: TGTTCCAGCAGCTTAATTAGCGGGGGACTGGGGGATGAGCAGTTCTTC. It specifies CSSSLISGGLGDEQFF.

The chain recombines TRBV7-9 with TRBJ1-4; D is perhaps TRBD1 (6 bases). V lost 1 base and J 8 bases, leaving 17 bases between the germline ends. Per the germline V gene, CDR1 is SEHNR and CDR2 is FQNEAQ (reference sequence). The CDR3 totals 16 residues. CDR3 loop: CASSLGGTILVEKLFF. For the CDR3, the DNA is TGTGCCAGCAGCTTAGGGGGGACAATTTTGGTCGAAAAACTGTTTTTT. Combining the CDR3 with reference TRBV7-9 and TRBJ1-4 gives the whole variable domain DTGVSQNPRHKITKRGQNVTFRCDPISEHNRLYWYRQTLGQGPEFLTYFQNEAQLEKSRLLSDRFSAERPKGSFSTLEIQRTEQGDSAMYLCASSLGGTILVEKLFFGSGTQLSVL.

This clone was detected a few times. CDR3 region: CASSLSRGDSYYEQYF. In DNA, the CDR3 is TGTGCCAGCAGCTTATCCCGAGGAGACAGCTACTACGAGCAGTACTTC. The chain has TRBV7-8 and TRBJ2-7, with D maybe TRBD1 (5 bases). CDR1 and CDR2 from the germline V gene are SGHVS and FQNEAQ. CDR3 length: 16 residues. Trimming took off 2 bases at V and 3 bases at J, with 17 bases between the two ends.

The chain employs TRBV29-1 and TRBJ2-3, with 11 bases that match TRBD1. Germline V gene data show CDR1 as SQVTM and CDR2 as ANQGSEA. The CDR3 consists of 17 residues. J was trimmed by 2 bases and V by 0 bases; bases with no gene match: 7. The CDR3 DNA is TGCAGCGTTGAAGAGTCTGGGACAGGGGGACCCACAGATACGCAGTATTTT. It yields the protein CSVEESGTGGPTDTQYF.